Given below is one TCR beta chain in context. This specimen comes from a study of technical replicates of blood from several donors. Method: immunoSEQ multiplex PCR; TCRdb's copy keeps in-frame clones and lacks some. In the table there are around 100,000 clones, approximately 96% of which are singletons. This TCR was recovered from a human donor in good health. Sequenced: T cells isolated from PBMCs.

The CDR3 spells CASSLSIAGTDTQYF. The DNA for the CDR3 is TGCGCCAGCAGCTTGTCCATAGCGGGGACAGATACGCAGTATTTT. The chain recombines TRBV5-1 with TRBJ2-3; TRBD2 matches at 8 bases. CDR3 length: 15 residues. In germline, CDR1 is SGHRS, CDR2 YFSETQ. V lost 1 base, J lost 3 bases, and 4 bases stayed unmatched.